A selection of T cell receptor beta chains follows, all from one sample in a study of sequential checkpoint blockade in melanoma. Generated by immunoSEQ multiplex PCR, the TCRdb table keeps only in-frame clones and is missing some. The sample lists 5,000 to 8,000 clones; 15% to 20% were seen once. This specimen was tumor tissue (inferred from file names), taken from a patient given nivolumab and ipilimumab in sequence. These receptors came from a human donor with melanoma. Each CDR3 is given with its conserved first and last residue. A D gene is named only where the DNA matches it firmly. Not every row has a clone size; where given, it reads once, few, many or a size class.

CDR3nt: TGCGCCAGCAGCCAAGATCAGGGCTCCACCATATATTTT
CDR3aa: CASSQDQGSTIYF
d_gene: -
len: 13
v_gene: TRBV4-1
j_gene: TRBJ1-3
abundance: -

CDR3nt: TGTGCCAGCAGTGAATTGCCGGGTCCCTCCTACGAGCAGTACTTC
CDR3aa: CASSELPGPSYEQYF
d_gene: -
len: 15
v_gene: TRBV9
j_gene: TRBJ2-7
abundance: -

CDR3nt: TGCAGCGTTGTACAGGACAAGAACACTGAAGCTTTCTTT
CDR3aa: CSVVQDKNTEAFF
d_gene: -
len: 13
v_gene: TRBV29-1
j_gene: TRBJ1-1
abundance: -

CDR3nt: TGTGCCAGCTCGACTAGCGGGGGGTCTGGGGAGACCCAGTACTTC
CDR3aa: CASSTSGGSGETQYF
d_gene: TRBD2
len: 15
v_gene: TRBV11-3
j_gene: TRBJ2-5
abundance: many

CDR3nt: TGTGCCAGTAGTAATGGACAGGGTGGCACTGAAGCTTTCTTT
CDR3aa: CASSNGQGGTEAFF
d_gene: TRBD1
len: 14
v_gene: TRBV19
j_gene: TRBJ1-1
abundance: few

CDR3nt: TGTGCCAGCAGCCGGACCCCGAGGGAGGACTCTGGAAACACCATATATTTT
CDR3aa: CASSRTPREDSGNTIYF
d_gene: -
len: 17
v_gene: TRBV7-5
j_gene: TRBJ1-3
abundance: many

CDR3nt: TGCGCCAGCAGCTGGGCCGGGATAGGACTAGCGGGGGGGCAAACAGATACGCAGTATTTT
CDR3aa: CASSWAGIGLAGGQTDTQYF
d_gene: TRBD2
len: 20
v_gene: TRBV5-1
j_gene: TRBJ2-3
abundance: -

CDR3nt: TGTGCCAGCAGCCCAGGGACTAGCGGGGGGGAGGATACGCAGTATTTT
CDR3aa: CASSPGTSGGEDTQYF
d_gene: TRBD2
len: 16
v_gene: TRBV11-3
j_gene: TRBJ2-3
abundance: few

CDR3nt: TGTGCCAGCATCCCCCTAGGGGTAAATGAGCAGTTCTTC
CDR3aa: CASIPLGVNEQFF
d_gene: -
len: 13
v_gene: TRBV12-5
j_gene: TRBJ2-1
abundance: medium-sized

CDR3nt: TGTGCCAGCAGTTACAATGATGGACGGGACTATGGCTACACCTTC
CDR3aa: CASSYNDGRDYGYTF
d_gene: -
len: 15
v_gene: TRBV6-8
j_gene: TRBJ1-2
abundance: -

CDR3nt: TGCAGCGTGGAACGGGGGGCGCGGACCGGGGAGCTGTTTTTT
CDR3aa: CSVERGARTGELFF
d_gene: -
len: 14
v_gene: TRBV29-1
j_gene: TRBJ2-2
abundance: few

CDR3nt: TGTGCCAGCAGGATCAAAAATGGAGGAGACTATGGCTACACCTTC
CDR3aa: CASRIKNGGDYGYTF
d_gene: -
len: 15
v_gene: TRBV11-3
j_gene: TRBJ1-2
abundance: -

CDR3nt: TGTGCCAGCAGTCCCCTGGGCCGGGAGACCCAGTACTTC
CDR3aa: CASSPLGRETQYF
d_gene: -
len: 13
v_gene: TRBV27
j_gene: TRBJ2-5
abundance: -

CDR3nt: TGTGCCACAACACTCGCAGGGGGCAACTATGGCTACACCTTC
CDR3aa: CATTLAGGNYGYTF
d_gene: TRBD1
len: 14
v_gene: TRBV15
j_gene: TRBJ1-2
abundance: -

CDR3nt: TGTGCCAGTAGTATGGGACACGTCTACGAGCAGTACTTC
CDR3aa: CASSMGHVYEQYF
d_gene: -
len: 13
v_gene: TRBV19
j_gene: TRBJ2-7
abundance: large

CDR3nt: TGTGCCAGCAGCTTAGTTTTCGTGTCGAACACCGGGGAGCTGTTTTTT
CDR3aa: CASSLVFVSNTGELFF
d_gene: -
len: 16
v_gene: TRBV11-1
j_gene: TRBJ2-2
abundance: few

CDR3nt: TGTGCCAGCAGTTACCTGGTGAGCAATCAGCCCCAGCATTTT
CDR3aa: CASSYLVSNQPQHF
d_gene: -
len: 14
v_gene: TRBV6-7
j_gene: TRBJ1-5
abundance: -

CDR3nt: TGTGCCAGCAGCTTCACTCCGGGACAGGGGAACACCGGGGAGCTGTTTTTT
CDR3aa: CASSFTPGQGNTGELFF
d_gene: TRBD1
len: 17
v_gene: TRBV11-3
j_gene: TRBJ2-2
abundance: -

CDR3nt: TGTGCCAGCAGTTACTCGAAGGGACATCTCCAAGCTTTCTTT
CDR3aa: CASSYSKGHLQAFF
d_gene: -
len: 14
v_gene: TRBV6-8
j_gene: TRBJ1-1
abundance: few

CDR3nt: TGTGCCAGCAGCTTAGGAGTGGGACTAGCGACGGGTGAGCAGTACTTC
CDR3aa: CASSLGVGLATGEQYF
d_gene: TRBD2
len: 16
v_gene: TRBV11-3
j_gene: TRBJ2-7
abundance: many

CDR3nt: TGCGCCAGCAGCTTGGAAGGACAGGGGGAGGATGAGCAGTTCTTC
CDR3aa: CASSLEGQGEDEQFF
d_gene: TRBD1
len: 15
v_gene: TRBV5-1
j_gene: TRBJ2-1
abundance: -

CDR3nt: TGCGCCAGCAGCTTGGCCCTGCGGCAAGAGACCCAGTACTTC
CDR3aa: CASSLALRQETQYF
d_gene: -
len: 14
v_gene: TRBV5-1
j_gene: TRBJ2-5
abundance: -